This T cell receptor beta chain was sequenced during a study of T cells in localized non-small cell lung cancer. Data came from immunoSEQ multiplex PCR; TCRdb stores just in-frame clones and leaves some out. This sample has fewer than 100,000 clones, with 80% to 90% found just once. Points from the study as a whole: It remains possible that heterogeneity exists, since only one tumor region was sequenced. Maximal T cell clonality occurred in uninvolved adjacent lung, with tumor ranking below it.

Germline V lookup: CDR1 SQVTM, CDR2 ANQGSEA. The CDR3 spans 13 residues. The V end was cut by 7 bases, the J end by 3 bases, with 15 bases between. About this clone itself: Its target is not known.

The sample in question was peripheral blood, obtained before any cancer treatment. The gene calls are TRBV29-1 and TRBJ1-2; weak D call: TRBD1 (5 bases). This clonotype was sampled from a man aged 40-75 years with stage I squamous cell lung carcinoma. CDR3 coding DNA: TGCAGCGCTGGACGGGGCCAGGACTATGGCTACACCTTC. Amino acid sequence: CSAGRGQDYGYTF.